Sequencing of this T cell receptor beta chain was carried out in a study of blood T cell repertoires in COVID-19. Overall study context: Sources were T cells, B-cell-depleted T cells, or PBMCs; the material itself was cDNA or gDNA.

The germline gives CDR1 SGHDN, CDR2 FVKESK. The CDR3 sequence is 13 residues long. Trimming at V came to 2 bases and at J to 11 bases, leaving 3 bases not matched to a gene. Under the authors' procedure: By means of reference gene primer amplification, nucleated cell counts were estimated. Profiling relied on immunoSEQ multiplex PCR, and the TCRdb table lists in-frame clones only, not all of them. V and J calls and clone size are those listed in that table; D and trimming were worked out from the DNA. The profile shows 45,000 to 55,000 clones, approximately 70% of them singletons. Sequencing was performed on peripheral blood. The TCR originated in a woman aged 70-85 years with acute or convalescent COVID-19. The chain employs TRBV14 and TRBJ1-6; 7 positions match TRBD1. The CDR3 reads CASSQTTGTPLHF. The CDR3 DNA reads as TGTGCCAGCAGCCAAACGACAGGGACACCCCTCCACTTT.